The 17 T cell receptor beta chains below come from one sample, sequenced in a study of T cells after yellow fever vaccination. From the 5' RACE reads, TCRdb called clonotypes with MiXCR, one entry per CDR3 protein. Found here are more than 90,000 distinct CDR3 sequences, about 6.8% of them singletons; the top ten hold around 2.6%. The sequencing used CD4+ T cells sorted from PBMCs, collected approximately 47 days after the first yellow fever vaccination. The receptor source for this set is a young man who received the YFV17D yellow fever vaccine.

The table lists this clonotype with many counts. The chain carries TRBV4-3 and TRBJ2-1; D may be TRBD1 or TRBD2 (6 bases each). Germline V gene data show CDR1 as LGHNA and CDR2 as YSLEER. The V end lost 0 bases, the J end lost 0 bases, and 18 bases lay between the germline ends. The CDR3 length is 19 residues. Written as DNA, the CDR3 is TGCGCCAGCAGCCAAGATTTAACGGGGGCCCCTAGCTCCTACAATGAGCAGTTCTTC. Protein product: CASSQDLTGAPSSYNEQFF.

To note about this clonotype: Just one base apart from a much larger clone, this may be a read error. The rearrangement uses TRBV5-6 and TRBJ2-2; no firm D call. Per the germline V gene, CDR1 is SGHDT and CDR2 is YYEEEE. CDR3 length: 16 residues. The CDR3 region is CVSSLASQGNTGELFF. DNA for the CDR3: TGTGTCAGCAGCTTGGCGTCACAAGGGAACACCGGGGAGCTGTTTTTT.

This clonotype was observed many times. The V and J genes are TRBV6-1 and TRBJ1-5; D unclear. V was cut by 4 bases and J by 7 bases, with 8 bases left in between. Germline loops: CDR1 MNHNS, CDR2 SASEGT. This CDR3 is built from 12 residues. CDR3 region: CASSVSAQPQHF. CDR3 coding DNA: TGTGCCAGCAGTGTGTCCGCCCAGCCCCAGCATTTT.

This clonotype came up many times. J is TRBJ2-5 and V is TRBV6-6; D uncertain. Germline loops: CDR1 MNHNY, CDR2 SVGAGI (reference sequence). There are 13 residues in the CDR3. Trimming shortened V by 2 bases and J by 5 bases, and 9 bases separated the two germline ends. The CDR3 DNA follows: TGTGCCAGCAGTTACCCGTTTGGGGAGACCCAGTACTTC. Translation: CASSYPFGETQYF.

This clonotype was observed many times. The chain uses TRBV14 and TRBJ2-6; D is uncertain. Germline lookup yields CDR1 SGHDN and CDR2 FVKESK. The CDR3 has 17 residues. V lost 1 base to trimming and J lost 0 bases, with 10 bases between them. CDR3 sequence: CASSQAFASSGANVLTF. CDR3 sequence (DNA): TGTGCCAGCAGCCAAGCGTTTGCGAGCTCTGGGGCCAACGTCCTGACTTTC.

This clonotype was seen many times. The rearrangement joins TRBV3-1 to TRBJ2-5; D call uncertain. Per germline, CDR1 LGHDT and CDR2 YNNKEL (reference sequence). Trimming removed 2 bases from V and 2 bases from J, with 12 bases in between. This CDR3 spans 15 amino acids. The CDR3 coding sequence is TGTGCCAGCAGCCAATTTAACGGTGGTCAAGAGACCCAGTACTTC. Its translation: CASSQFNGGQETQYF.

This clonotype was recorded many times. The CDR3 DNA sequence: TGCGCCAGCAGTTCGGCTAGCGGGGGGAGCACAGATACGCAGTATTTT. Protein: CASSSASGGSTDTQYF. This rearrangement joins TRBV4-3 to TRBJ2-3; TRBD2 matches 11 bases. Germline CDR1 is LGHNA and CDR2 is YSLEER. The V and J ends lost 6 bases and 0 bases, in that order; junction bases with no gene match: 5. This CDR3 has 16 residues.

Ten or more counts support this clonotype. This chain connects TRBV2 to TRBJ2-2; 8 bases fit TRBD1. The length of the CDR3 is 14 residues. V lost 10 bases, J lost 0 bases, and 4 bases stayed unmatched. Looked up from germline, CDR1 is SNHLY and CDR2 is FYNNEI. CDR3 sequence (DNA): TGTGCCACCAAGGACAGGGCGAACACCGGGGAGCTGTTTTTT. Amino acid sequence: CATKDRANTGELFF. Full variable domain (missing parts from reference TRBV2 and TRBJ2-2): EPEVTQTPSHQVTQMGQEVILRCVPISNHLYFYWYRQILGQKVEFLVSFYNNEISEKSEIFDDQFSVERPDGSNFTLKIRSTKLEDSAMYFCATKDRANTGELFFGEGSRLTVL.

The gene calls are TRBV9 and TRBJ2-7; TRBD2 agrees at 10 bases. Germline trimming cut 4 bases from V and 3 bases from J; bases unmatched to any gene: 7. This CDR3 spans 15 amino acids. Looked up from germline, CDR1 is SGDLS and CDR2 is YYNGEE. This CDR3 reads CASSPGLAGVYEQYF. The CDR3 region has the DNA TGTGCCAGCAGCCCAGGGCTAGCGGGGGTCTACGAGCAGTACTTC. The whole variable domain, remainder taken from reference TRBV9 and TRBJ2-7, is DSGVTQTPKHLITATGQRVTLRCSPRSGDLSVYWYQQSLDQGLQFLIQYYNGEERAKGNILERFSAQQFPDLHSELNLSSLELGDSALYFCASSPGLAGVYEQYFGPGTRLTVT.

About this clonotype: This may stem from a read error, because a much larger clone lies one nucleotide away. The chain joins TRBV7-6 to TRBJ2-7; no reliable D call. The CDR3 runs 15 residues. CDR1 SGHVS and CDR2 FNYEAQ come from the germline V gene. DNA of the CDR3: TGTGCCAGCAGCTTAACGCGCCTCACCCCATACGAGCAGCACGTC. It translates to CASSLTRLTPYEQHV.

V usage is TRBV19 and J usage is TRBJ2-2; D gene ambiguous. This CDR3 spans 14 amino acids. V gave up 5 bases and J gave up 4 bases, with 11 bases separating them. Germline CDR1 is LNHDA and CDR2 is SQIVND (reference sequence). For the CDR3, the DNA is TGTGCCAGTAGTTGGGCGTCGGGCACCGGGGAGCTGTTTTTT. Its translation: CASSWASGTGELFF.

This chain joins TRBV6-1 and TRBJ1-1; D unclear. The CDR3 length is 14 residues. CDR1 is MNHNS, CDR2 SASEGT, per germline. The V end was cut by 6 bases, the J end by 6 bases, with 17 bases between. The CDR3 reads CASSGRFRNSEAFF. The CDR3 DNA reads TGTGCCAGCAGCGGGAGGTTTCGTAACTCTGAAGCTTTCTTT.

This clonotype has at least ten counts. J is TRBJ2-7 and V is TRBV7-2; a possible D gene is TRBD2 (6 bases). The germline V gene has CDR1 SGHTA and CDR2 FQGNSA. V lost 1 base, J lost 7 bases, and 20 bases lay in between. The length of the CDR3 is 16 residues. CDR3 residues: CASSLGGLAPGEEQYV. The CDR3, as DNA: TGTGCCAGCAGCTTAGGGGGACTGGCACCGGGAGAGGAGCAGTACGTC.

The chain recombines TRBV7-9 with TRBJ2-3; 10 nucleotides match TRBD1. The junction had 7 bases not matched to a gene; V was cut back by 3 bases and J by 13 bases. Germline loops: CDR1 SEHNR, CDR2 FQNEAQ (reference sequence). This CDR3 contains 13 residues. The CDR3 reads CASSFSYGTGEYF. For the CDR3, the DNA is TGTGCCAGCAGCTTCTCTTATGGGACAGGGGAGTATTTT.

This clonotype was recorded many times. J is TRBJ1-2 and V is TRBV6-1; TRBD1 matches at 7 bases. The CDR3 length is 15 residues. The ends lost 6 bases at V and 4 bases at J; junction bases unmatched: 11. Looked up from germline, CDR1 is MNHNS and CDR2 is SASEGT. Here the CDR3 reads CASSRRQGYAYGYTF. The CDR3 region has the DNA TGTGCCAGCAGCCGCCGACAGGGATATGCCTATGGCTACACCTTC.

This clonotype appeared many times. CDR3 nucleotide sequence: TGTGCCAGCAGTTTGGGAGGTCAGGGGGGATATGGCTACACCTTC. This encodes CASSLGGQGGYGYTF. The chain has TRBV12-3 or TRBV12-4 and TRBJ1-2; 7 bases are a match to TRBD1. CDR3 length: 15 residues. The V gene end was trimmed by 3 bases and the J gene end by 5 bases; junction bases not matched to a gene: 9.

In this sample, this clonotype turned up many times. The chain employs TRBV7-2 and TRBJ1-2; the match to TRBD1 covers 8 bases. This CDR3 region has 15 residues. The germline V gene encodes CDR1 SGHTA and CDR2 FQGNSA. V dropped 1 base and J dropped 5; count of bases not matched to a gene: 6. CDR3 nucleotides: TGTGCCAGCAGCTTAGGCCCAGGGGGCATTTATGGCTACACCTTC. It translates to CASSLGPGGIYGYTF.